This T cell receptor beta chain originates from a study of shared clonotypes between healthy human individuals. General study results and limits: Only blood underwent sampling, and tissue repertoires likely differ.

Using about 190 ng DNA, 32,000 or so T cell genomes, the sorted-subset replicate PCRs were run. Profiling relied on immunoSEQ multiplex PCR, and the TCRdb table lists in-frame clones only, not all of them. The sample has 900,000 to 1,200,000 clones; around 82% are singletons. About this clone itself: Its specificity is not known.

Sequences were obtained from memory CD4+ T cells from PBMCs. Documented subset: CD45RA-negative fraction. This sequence originates from a man younger than 30 in good health. Some clones in this sample may be carry-over from other donors' samples.

The CDR3 loop reads CASVSEGGTEAFF. The CDR3 coding sequence is TGTGCCAGCGTATCAGAGGGGGGAACTGAAGCTTTCTTT. The rearrangement uses TRBV18 and TRBJ1-1, with a weak D call TRBD1 (6 bases). Germline values: CDR1 KGHSH, CDR2 LQKENI. V lost 8 bases and J 5 bases, leaving 15 bases between the germline ends. The CDR3 contains 13 residues.